These 32 T cell receptor beta chains were sequenced from one sample in a study of cytomegalovirus exposure and HLA in healthy donors. PCR involved 60 Vbeta and 13 Jbeta primers. The method was immunoSEQ multiplex PCR; TCRdb's version includes in-frame clones alone and lacks a portion of them. The sample carries about 77,000 clones, 60% to 85% recorded once. What was sequenced was PBMCs. Receptors were obtained from a man aged 35 to 55 in good health and CMV-seronegative.

Of note for this clone: A junction end diverges from the germline sequence, so it may reflect a read error. This chain connects TRBV11-2 to TRBJ2-3; D uncertain. The CDR3 spans 14 residues. Germline loops: CDR1 SGHAT, CDR2 FQNNGV. The DNA for the CDR3 is TGTGCCAGCAGCCCGCTGGATTTCACAGATACGCGGTATTTT. Translating gives CASSPLDFTDTRYF.

The J gene is TRBJ2-7, the V gene TRBV19; 9 nucleotides agree with TRBD1. Germline-derived CDR1 and CDR2 are LNHDA and SQIVND (reference sequence). J lost 1 base, V lost 5 bases, and 9 bases had no gene match. CDR3 size: 16 residues. The CDR3 sequence is CASSARGTGLSYEQYF. In DNA, the CDR3 is TGTGCCAGTAGTGCCCGAGGGACAGGGCTTTCCTACGAGCAGTACTTC. The full variable domain, completed using reference TRBV19 and TRBJ2-7, is DGGITQSPKYLFRKEGQNVTLSCEQNLNHDAMYWYRQDPGQGLRLIYYSQIVNDFQKGDIAEGYSVSREKKESFPLTVTSAQKNPTAFYLCASSARGTGLSYEQYFGPGTRLTVT.

The chain couples TRBV6-6 to TRBJ1-1; D is possibly TRBD1 (5 bases). The CDR3 spans 14 residues. V lost 6 bases and J 6 bases, leaving 17 bases between the germline ends. Germline V gene lookup returns CDR1 MNHNY and CDR2 SVGAGI (reference sequence). The CDR3 bases are TGTGCCAGCAGCCCCGGGACTCCAGCCGCTGAAGCTTTCTTT. Translating gives CASSPGTPAAEAFF.

The chain combines TRBV7-8 with TRBJ1-5, with TRBD1 identical over 7 bases. CDR3 length equals 19 residues. The V and J ends lost 3 bases and 0 bases, in that order; junction bases with no gene match: 14. The V gene's germline CDR1 is SGHVS and CDR2 FQNEAQ. The CDR3 protein is CASSFISGTAFYSNQPQHF. CDR3 nucleotides: TGTGCCAGCAGCTTCATTTCCGGGACAGCCTTTTATAGCAATCAGCCCCAGCATTTT. Drawing the rest from reference TRBV7-8 and TRBJ1-5, the complete variable domain is GAGVSQSPRYKVAKRGQDVALRCDPISGHVSLFWYQQALGQGPEFLTYFQNEAQLDKSGLPSDRFFAERPEGSVSTLKIQRTQQEDSAVYLCASSFISGTAFYSNQPQHFGDGTRLSIL.

The gene calls are TRBV7-9 and TRBJ2-1; 13 nucleotides agree with TRBD2. The CDR3 spans 18 residues. V shed 5 bases, J shed 3 bases, and the junction held 10 bases outside the gene matches. CDR1 is SEHNR and CDR2 is FQNEAQ in the germline V gene (reference sequence). The CDR3 is CASSHRTSGRGDYNEQFF. DNA of the CDR3: TGTGCCAGCAGCCATCGGACTAGCGGGAGAGGGGACTACAATGAGCAGTTCTTC.

This chain links TRBV7-8 with TRBJ1-1, with D tentatively TRBD1 (6 bases). Deletions cut 5 bases from V and 0 bases from J, with 16 bases between. Germline V gives CDR1 SGHVS, CDR2 FQNEAQ. The CDR3 runs 16 residues. The CDR3 spells CASSPDRTALNTEAFF. The CDR3 region has the DNA TGTGCCAGCAGCCCAGACCGGACAGCCCTGAACACTGAAGCTTTCTTT. The full variable domain, rest sourced from reference TRBV7-8 and TRBJ1-1, is GAGVSQSPRYKVAKRGQDVALRCDPISGHVSLFWYQQALGQGPEFLTYFQNEAQLDKSGLPSDRFFAERPEGSVSTLKIQRTQQEDSAVYLCASSPDRTALNTEAFFGQGTRLTVV.

The V call is TRBV6-1, the J call TRBJ2-3; 7 nucleotides agree with TRBD1. The CDR3 has 11 amino acids. The trim removed 2 bases at V and 14 bases at J, leaving 4 bases unmatched. Germline V gene sequence: CDR1 MNHNS, CDR2 SASEGT. CDR3 residues: CASSEKGQWYF. The CDR3 DNA reads TGTGCCAGCAGTGAAAAGGGACAGTGGTATTTT.

The chain uses TRBV6-5 and TRBJ1-3; unclear D gene. Germline V gene data show CDR1 as MNHEY and CDR2 as SVGAGI. This CDR3 has 14 residues. Trimming removed 0 bases from V and 0 bases from J, with 3 bases in between. CDR3 DNA: TGTGCCAGCAGTTACTCCAGCTCTGGAAACACCATATATTTT. Its protein product is CASSYSSSGNTIYF.

The V gene is TRBV6-1, the J gene TRBJ2-3; 8 bases match TRBD2. Trimming removed 5 bases from V and 7 bases from J; junction bases left unmatched: 8. The CDR3 runs 14 residues. The V gene's germline CDR1 is MNHNS and CDR2 SASEGT. CDR3 amino acids: CASSPGTSQNTQYF. CDR3 DNA: TGTGCCAGCAGTCCCGGGACTAGTCAAAATACGCAGTATTTT.

The sample holds a few counts of this clone. The CDR3 region has the DNA TGTGCCAGCAGTGAAAAGGCGGGGAGGACAGATACGCAGTATTTT. This codes for CASSEKAGRTDTQYF. This chain uses TRBV2 with TRBJ2-3; possibly TRBD2 for D (6 bases). Trimming took 2 bases from V and 3 from J, leaving 12 bases between them. The CDR3 spans 15 residues. The germline V gene encodes CDR1 SNHLY and CDR2 FYNNEI.

The CDR3 loop reads CASNGGGPTDTQYF. The CDR3 DNA sequence: TGTGCCAGCAATGGGGGAGGGCCTACAGATACGCAGTATTTT. The chain carries TRBV9 and TRBJ2-3; 7 nucleotides line up with TRBD2. Germline CDR1 and CDR2: SGDLS and YYNGEE. J gave up 3 bases and V 6 bases, and 7 bases lay outside the gene matches. CDR3 size: 14 residues. Supplemented by reference TRBV9 and TRBJ2-3, the full variable domain reads DSGVTQTPKHLITATGQRVTLRCSPRSGDLSVYWYQQSLDQGLQFLIQYYNGEERAKGNILERFSAQQFPDLHSELNLSSLELGDSALYFCASNGGGPTDTQYFGPGTRLTVL.

The chain combines TRBV4-1 with TRBJ1-1; possible D gene TRBD1, 6 bases. Germline V gene sequence: CDR1 MGHRA, CDR2 YSYEKL. CDR3 length: 13 amino acids. With 3 bases removed from V and 3 bases from J, the gap between germline ends came to 8 bases. CDR3 coding DNA: TGCGCCAGCAGCCAGGGACATTACACTGAAGCTTTCTTT. This codes for CASSQGHYTEAFF.

The CDR3 sequence: CASSFGHGMFWFF. In DNA form, the CDR3 reads TGTGCCAGCAGCTTTGGACACGGTATGTTTTGGTTCTTC. This chain links TRBV7-9 with TRBJ2-1; weak D call: TRBD1 (5 bases). V lost 3 bases, J lost 15 bases, and 18 bases lay in between. The CDR3 extends over 13 amino acids. Germline values: CDR1 SEHNR, CDR2 FQNEAQ (reference sequence).

The chain recombines TRBV4-1 with TRBJ1-5, with D uncertain. The CDR3 is 17 amino acids. Germline lookup yields CDR1 MGHRA and CDR2 YSYEKL. Between the trimmed V and J ends, which lost 1 base and 5 bases, there was a span of 18 bases. CDR3 DNA: TGCGCCAGCAGCCAAGGACGGCTGGCCCACAGCTATCAGCCCCAGCATTTT. Amino acid sequence: CASSQGRLAHSYQPQHF.

This clone was observed a few times. The chain employs TRBV28 and TRBJ2-5; D might be TRBD1 (5 bases). V was clipped by 3 bases and J by 0 bases, with 8 bases between them. The CDR3 runs 14 residues. From germline, CDR1 is MDHEN and CDR2 SYDVKM. CDR3 coding DNA: TGTGCCAGCAGTTTTTCAGGGAACCAAGAGACCCAGTACTTC. This translates into CASSFSGNQETQYF.

The rearrangement uses TRBV29-1 and TRBJ2-7; D remains ambiguous. Germline values: CDR1 SQVTM, CDR2 ANQGSEA. V lost 4 bases to trimming and J lost 0 bases, with 10 bases between them. The CDR3 is made up of 13 amino acids. The CDR3 region has the DNA TGCAGCGTTGTGGAACAGAACTCCTACGAGCAGTACTTC. Its translation: CSVVEQNSYEQYF.

This clone was observed once. CDR3 nucleotides: TGTGCCAGCAGTTCGCGGCCTAGCACAGATACGCAGTATTTT. Translated: CASSSRPSTDTQYF. This sequence joins TRBV7-3 and TRBJ2-3; D remains ambiguous. The CDR3 sequence is 14 residues long. V gave up 6 bases and J gave up 0 bases, with 10 bases separating them. From germline, CDR1 is SGHTA and CDR2 FQGTGA.

This clone has more than one count but fewer than ten. The rearrangement joins TRBV7-3 to TRBJ2-1; D possibly corresponds to TRBD1 (6 bases). Deletions cut 5 bases from V and 4 bases from J, with 9 bases between. The CDR3 loop spans 13 amino acids. Germline lookup yields CDR1 SGHTA and CDR2 FQGTGA. The CDR3 loop is CASSPTGYNEQFF. The CDR3 DNA follows: TGTGCCAGCAGCCCAACAGGGTACAATGAGCAGTTCTTC.

The table lists this clone with a few counts. The chain combines TRBV5-1 with TRBJ1-2; TRBD1 aligns across 8 bases. J lost 6 bases, V lost 3 bases, and 4 bases had no gene match. The CDR3 loop spans 13 amino acids. Per the germline V gene, CDR1 is SGHRS and CDR2 is YFSETQ. The CDR3 protein is CASSSLTGDGYTF. As DNA, the CDR3 is TGCGCCAGCAGCTCCTTGACAGGGGATGGCTACACCTTC.

This chain connects TRBV5-5 to TRBJ2-1, with 10 bases that match TRBD2. The CDR3 is 18 residues long. V trimming: 0 bases; J trimming: 7 bases; junction bases outside the gene matches: 13. The germline gives CDR1 SGHKS, CDR2 YYEKEE (reference sequence). CDR3 in amino acids: CASSLEALPGLAPNEQFF. The CDR3 DNA follows: TGTGCCAGCAGCTTGGAGGCCCTCCCGGGACTAGCGCCGAATGAGCAGTTCTTC.

This clone was counted once. The chain joins TRBV28 to TRBJ1-5; tentative D call: TRBD1 (5 bases). CDR1 and CDR2 from the germline V gene are MDHEN and SYDVKM. Trimming took off 1 base at V and 2 bases at J, with 15 bases between the two ends. The CDR3 spans 17 residues. The CDR3 protein is CASSLSASGRGNQPQHF. DNA for the CDR3: TGTGCCAGCAGTTTATCCGCGTCAGGGAGGGGCAATCAGCCCCAGCATTTT. The variable domain in full, completed from reference TRBV28 and TRBJ1-5, reads DVKVTQSSRYLVKRTGEKVFLECVQDMDHENMFWYRQDPGLGLRLIYFSYDVKMKEKGDIPEGYSVSREKKERFSLILESASTNQTSMYLCASSLSASGRGNQPQHFGDGTRLSIL.

With regard to this clone: A read error may account for a junction end that differs from germline. This sequence joins TRBV7-9 and TRBJ2-7; 8 bases fit TRBD2. Germline lookup yields CDR1 SEHNR and CDR2 FQNEAQ (reference sequence). The CDR3 extends over 15 amino acids. The chain's CDR3 is CSSSLSGTRSYEQYF. The CDR3 DNA reads TGTTCCAGCAGCTTGTCGGGGACTAGGTCCTACGAGCAGTACTTC.

This clone was detected only a few times. The chain couples TRBV30 to TRBJ2-7; 8 nucleotides match TRBD1. The V segment lost 3 bases and the J segment 2 bases; nucleotides outside the gene matches: 9. In germline, CDR1 is GTSNPN, CDR2 SVGIG (reference sequence). The CDR3 loop spans 15 amino acids. The CDR3 sequence: CAWSSRTGNAYEQYF. The DNA of the CDR3 is TGTGCCTGGAGCTCCCGGACAGGGAACGCCTACGAGCAGTACTTC. Variable domain in full (rest from reference TRBV30 and TRBJ2-7): SQTIHQWPATLVQPVGSPLSLECTVEGTSNPNLYWYRQAAGRGLQLLFYSVGIGQISSEVPQNLSASRPQDRQFILSSKKLLLSDSGFYLCAWSSRTGNAYEQYFGPGTRLTVT.

As to this clone: At one end the junction does not follow the germline gene, possibly because of a read error. The gene calls are TRBV7-9 and TRBJ2-3; D is unclear. In germline, CDR1 is SEHNR, CDR2 FQNEAQ (reference sequence). This CDR3 is built from 13 residues. DNA of the CDR3: TGTTCCAGCAGCTTCATCGGGACAGATACGCAGTATTTT. Protein sequence: CSSSFIGTDTQYF.

The table lists this clone with a few counts. One end of the junction fails to match germline, which may point to a read error. CDR3 nucleotides: TGTGCCAGCAGCCTAACGCGGACTAGCGGGGCCAATGAGCAGTTCTTC. Residues: CASSLTRTSGANEQFF. The chain recombines TRBV7-3 with TRBJ2-1; 12 bases are a match to TRBD2. CDR1 is SGHTA, CDR2 FQGTGA, per germline. The CDR3 spans 16 residues.

This rearrangement joins TRBV7-9 to TRBJ2-7, with 7 nucleotides matching TRBD2. The closer fit of TRBJ2-1 to the DNA end suggests the J call may be wrong. The germline gives CDR1 SEHNR, CDR2 FQNEAQ (reference sequence). The CDR3 is made up of 13 amino acids. The CDR3, as DNA: TGTGCCAGCAGCTTAGCGGGAGGGCCCGAGCAGTTCTTC. This encodes CASSLAGGPEQFF.

Here the CDR3 DNA reads TGTGCCAGCTCACCGGATCGCCAGGCAGTTGAAGCTTTCTTT. Translating it yields CASSPDRQAVEAFF. This rearrangement joins TRBV18 to TRBJ1-1; unclear D gene. Germline V CDR1 and CDR2: KGHSH, LQKENI. Trimming took off 3 bases at V and 7 bases at J, with 15 bases between the two ends. The CDR3 spans 14 residues.

This chain joins TRBV9 and TRBJ1-6; 7 bases align to TRBD1. The CDR3 extends over 16 amino acids. The trim removed 4 bases at V and 5 bases at J, leaving 9 bases unmatched. The germline CDR1 and CDR2 sequences are SGDLS and YYNGEE. The CDR3 nucleotides are TGTGCCAGCAGCCTCCTCCCCGGGACAGATAATTCACCCCTCCACTTT. Protein: CASSLLPGTDNSPLHF.

The gene calls are TRBV12-5 and TRBJ2-3; 8 bases line up with TRBD2. Trimming took 7 bases from V and 4 from J; bases not matched to a gene: 10. The germline V gene encodes CDR1 LGHNT and CDR2 FRNRAP. The CDR3 extends over 15 amino acids. In nucleotides, the CDR3 is TGTGCTAGTGTCTGGGCGGGGGGCGGAGCAGATACGCAGTATTTT. This translates into CASVWAGGGADTQYF.

The V gene is TRBV18, the J gene TRBJ2-6; D unclear. CDR1 KGHSH and CDR2 LQKENI come from the germline V gene. The CDR3 runs to 18 residues. Between the trimmed V and J ends, which lost 2 bases and 0 bases, there was a span of 14 bases. The CDR3 DNA follows: TGTGCCAGCTCACCAAATAACTACCCAAGCTCTGGGGCCAACGTCCTGACTTTC. Its protein is CASSPNNYPSSGANVLTF. Full variable domain (outside the CDR3, taken from reference TRBV18 and TRBJ2-6): NAGVMQNPRHLVRRRGQEARLRCSPMKGHSHVYWYRQLPEEGLKFMVYLQKENIIDESGMPKERFSAEFPKEGPSILRIQQVVRGDSAAYFCASSPNNYPSSGANVLTFGAGSRLTVL.

The V call is TRBV5-1, the J call TRBJ1-1; D is unclear. Trimming cost V 5 bases and J 3 bases, with 14 bases left between them. CDR1 is SGHRS, CDR2 YFSETQ, per germline. The CDR3 contains 14 residues. The CDR3, as DNA: TGCGCCAGCAGTTTGATGGGGAGTGACACTGAAGCTTTCTTT. It encodes CASSLMGSDTEAFF.

The rearrangement joins TRBV5-1 to TRBJ2-1; 12 nucleotides line up with TRBD2. V shed 0 bases, J shed 9 bases, and the junction held 7 bases outside the gene matches. The CDR3 has 16 amino acids. The V gene's germline CDR1 is SGHRS and CDR2 YFSETQ. The CDR3 bases are TGCGCCAGCAGCTTGGAGAGACTAGCGGGAGTCGGTGAGCAGTTCTTC. Encoded protein: CASSLERLAGVGEQFF.